What follows describes a single T cell receptor (beta chain). Its antigen is unknown. The data belong to a study of beta chain features in type 1 diabetes. Germline trimming cut 4 bases from V and 3 bases from J; bases unmatched to any gene: 14. This CDR3 is 17 amino acids long. CDR1 is ENHRY and CDR2 is SYGVKD in the germline V gene. Blood was drawn once from each donor into heparinised tubes. The draws averaged about 110 mL. Cell sorting via CD45RO/CCR7/CD25/CD127/CD95/CD27 was performed to obtain CD4+ naive, central memory, regulatory and stem cell-like memory cells. The isolated RNA, all of it, was reverse transcribed, so expressed TCRB transcripts were what got sequenced. Measured with immunoSEQ multiplex PCR; TCRdb has only the in-frame clones, and not every one. The sample holds 120,000 to 150,000 clones, less than 15% seen once. General observations from the study: The study found moderately but significantly shorter TCRB CDR3s in all four CD4+ subsets of Type 1 diabetes patients. Insertions at VDJ junctions were less frequent in type 1 diabetes patients. These patients also deleted more nucleotides at the same junctions. The naive, central memory and Treg TCRB repertoires showed an apparent similarity that was greater among patients than among healthy donors.

This chain joins TRBV10-3 and TRBJ2-5, with 7 bases aligning to TRBD1. Sequenced input: central memory CD4+ T cells from blood. The sequence was obtained from a man between 18 and 29 years old with type 1 diabetes. CDR3: CAISGQGTVGSEETQYF. CDR3 bases: TGTGCCATCAGTGGACAGGGAACCGTGGGGTCCGAAGAGACCCAGTACTTC.